This T cell receptor (beta chain) was recorded in a study of tumor-infiltrating lymphocytes in oesophageal squamous cell carcinoma. TCRdb independently ran MiXCR on the PCR reads; one entry per CDR3 protein. The sample gives fewer than 20,000 distinct CDR3 sequences, around half of which show up once; approximately 40% is in the top ten. The clonotype comes from a female donor with esophageal squamous cell carcinoma. The sample comprised esophageal tumor tissue.

The CDR3 sequence: CASRIGNEQFF. In DNA form, the CDR3 reads TGTGCCAGCAGGATCGGTAATGAGCAGTTCTTC. The gene calls are TRBV7-9 and TRBJ2-3; no clear D gene. The DNA end is a closer match to TRBJ2-1, so the J assignment may be wrong. The CDR3 is made up of 11 amino acids. The germline V gene has CDR1 SEHNR and CDR2 FQNEAQ (reference sequence).